These T cell receptor beta chains were read from a single sample in a study of cytomegalovirus exposure and HLA in healthy donors. Here immunoSEQ multiplex PCR was the method, and the copy in TCRdb shows in-frame clones only, minus some. The top ten hold around 3% of the sample, which has around 150,000 clones, roughly 64% seen once. The sequenced material came from PBMCs. Every receptor here comes from a woman in her twenties or thirties in good health and CMV-seropositive. Both conserved end residues are part of each CDR3. Rows may omit the clone size; those that give it use once, few, many or a size class.

>TRBV28|few
CASTFSLGLEAFF
>TRBV6-6|-
CASSYLDSSNQPQHF
>TRBV4-1|-
CASSPGGLGRSSTDTQYF
>TRBV20-1|-
CSALDSYGYTF
>TRBV30|-
CAWRGNSGGVRDTQYF
>TRBV6-5|-
CASTPTGYGYTF
>TRBV18|-
CASSPGLRGGTEAFF
>TRBV7-3|-
CASSDRGDNSPLHF
>TRBV9|-
CASSDGTGSADTQYF
>TRBV4-1|-
CASSHMTGETEAFF
>TRBV2|-
CASSPVRASDTQYF
>TRBV28|-
CASSAQGEFYGYTF
>TRBV6-5|-
CASSTMTGIQETQYF
>TRBV18|-
CASSPGDNYGYTF
>TRBV6-1|-
CASSDMGLATDTQYF
>TRBV19|few
CASSLPSGLAKNIQYF
>TRBV5-1|-
CASSWETGQGPSGNTIYF
>TRBV11-2|-
CASSLDRRGRGSDGYTF
>TRBV5-4|few
CASSFVQGAGGYTF
>TRBV5-5|-
CASSQSGQANTEAFF
>TRBV7-9|-
CASSSGHRHPNDEQYF
>TRBV5-6|-
CASSLGDREYYEQYF
>TRBV5-6|-
CASSQPRGREQFF
>TRBV5-1|-
CASSLYSGAEAFF
>TRBV13|-
CASSSLAVLTDTQYF
>TRBV5-6|-
CASSLSRDTQYF
>TRBV9|-
CASSVEVGQAYEQYF
>TRBV19|-
CASSMAEEGTQYF
>TRBV6-5|-
CASSYSGQLITEAFF
>TRBV7-9|-
CASSLRRIRGDAIGELFF
>TRBV15|once
CATSRLAATQETQYF
>TRBV18|-
CASSPPEANTEAFF
>TRBV7-9|-
CASSLVKSAKREASETQYF
>TRBV19|-
CASMDREETQYF
>TRBV19|-
CASSTDYGYTF
>TRBV6-5|-
CACRGFPTGELFF
>TRBV7-6|-
CASSLAAGGRSGNQPQHF
>TRBV5-4|-
CASSSAASGFHRADTQYF
>TRBV11-3|-
CASSPRGTSGTGEQFF
>TRBV28|few
CASRPTGDVSYEQYF
>TRBV25-1|few
CASSDSDRKQFF
>TRBV4-1|few
CASSQETPYQAQYF
>TRBV28|-
CASKTQGSVAFF
>TRBV9|-
CASSVGLAGTYEQYF
>TRBV7-2|-
CASSLVVSGANVLTF
>TRBV27|-
CASSLQGGSQPQHF
>TRBV10-2|once
CASGTGEKLFF
>TRBV18|few
CASSPGTGNTIYF
>TRBV9|-
CASNLIRGEAYGYTF
>TRBV29-1|-
CSVGFGGFQEKLFF
>TRBV2|once
CASSDSFYGYTF
>TRBV9|-
CASSTDQAEGYGYTF
>TRBV5-1|-
CASSLIGETQYF
>TRBV28|-
CASSLGDSRGEKLFF
>TRBV7-8|-
CASSKEPTYEQYF
>TRBV6-5|-
CASSAEVNTEAFF
>TRBV5-1|few
CASSPRGGTQPQHF